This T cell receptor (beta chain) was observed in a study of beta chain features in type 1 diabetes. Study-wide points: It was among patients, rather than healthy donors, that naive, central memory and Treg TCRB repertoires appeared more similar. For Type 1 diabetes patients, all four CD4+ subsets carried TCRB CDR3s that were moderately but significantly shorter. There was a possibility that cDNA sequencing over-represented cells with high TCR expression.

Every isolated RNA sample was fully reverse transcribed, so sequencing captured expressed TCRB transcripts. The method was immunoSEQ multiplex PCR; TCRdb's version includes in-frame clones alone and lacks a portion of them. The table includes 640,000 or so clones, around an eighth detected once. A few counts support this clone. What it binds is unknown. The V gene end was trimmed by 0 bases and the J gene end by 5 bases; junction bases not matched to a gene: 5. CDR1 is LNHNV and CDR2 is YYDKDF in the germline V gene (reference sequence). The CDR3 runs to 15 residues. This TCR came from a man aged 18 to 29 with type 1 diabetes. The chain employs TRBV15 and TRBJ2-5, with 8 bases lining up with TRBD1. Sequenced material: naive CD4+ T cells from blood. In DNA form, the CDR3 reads TGTGCCACCAGCAGAGATCCTCAGGGGGCGGAGACCCAGTACTTC. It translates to CATSRDPQGAETQYF.